Below, one T cell receptor (beta chain) is given with its context. Its antigen is unknown. Germline is not matched at one junction end, which may reflect a read error. This sample was included in a study of blood T cells in healthy people across ages. The CDR3 is made up of 15 amino acids. A second PCR, run for about 7 to 11 cycles, used a sample-barcoded 5' primer plus a J-beta primer mix. TCRdb re-derived calls from the 5' RACE reads in MiXCR, one entry per CDR3 protein. The sample records 750,000 to 1,000,000 distinct CDR3 sequences, approximately 32% being singletons. Isolation recovered at least 6 million PBMCs from every sample. Study-wide points: It was the long-lived donors that had more naive CD4+ cells and higher diversity than aged donors.

These data were also reused for a study on T cells of mothers and their children. According to that study: Amplification in the second PCR used the M1S primer, which added sample barcodes and 2-4 random nucleotides. Every mother supplied over 8 million TCR beta CDR3 reads and every child some 2.7 million.

The sample taken for sequencing was blood. The TCR sequence derives from a woman between 40 and 55 years old in good health. The J gene is TRBJ2-7, the V gene TRBV12-3 or TRBV12-4; 10 nucleotides line up with TRBD2. CDR3 loop: CASSPLAGSSYGQYF. The CDR3 DNA sequence: TGTGCCAGCAGTCCACTAGCGGGGAGCTCCTACGGGCAGTACTTC.